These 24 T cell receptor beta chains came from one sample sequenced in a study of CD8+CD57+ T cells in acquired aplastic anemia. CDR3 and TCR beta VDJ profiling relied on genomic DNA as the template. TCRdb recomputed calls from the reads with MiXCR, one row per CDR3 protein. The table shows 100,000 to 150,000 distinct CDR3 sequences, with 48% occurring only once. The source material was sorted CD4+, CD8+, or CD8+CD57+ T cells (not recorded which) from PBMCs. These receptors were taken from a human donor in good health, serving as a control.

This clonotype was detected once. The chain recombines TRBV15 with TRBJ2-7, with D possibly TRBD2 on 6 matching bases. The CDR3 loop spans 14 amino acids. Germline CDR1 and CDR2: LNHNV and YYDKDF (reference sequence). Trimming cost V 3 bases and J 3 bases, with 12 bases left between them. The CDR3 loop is CATSSAGRDYEQYF. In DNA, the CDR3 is TGTGCCACCAGCAGTGCGGGGCGGGACTACGAGCAGTACTTC.

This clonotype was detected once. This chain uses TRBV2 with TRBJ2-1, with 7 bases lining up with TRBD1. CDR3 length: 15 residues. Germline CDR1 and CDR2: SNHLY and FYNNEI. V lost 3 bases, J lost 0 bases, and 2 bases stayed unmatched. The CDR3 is CASSDGTASYNEQFF. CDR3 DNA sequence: TGTGCCAGCAGTGACGGGACAGCCTCCTACAATGAGCAGTTCTTC.

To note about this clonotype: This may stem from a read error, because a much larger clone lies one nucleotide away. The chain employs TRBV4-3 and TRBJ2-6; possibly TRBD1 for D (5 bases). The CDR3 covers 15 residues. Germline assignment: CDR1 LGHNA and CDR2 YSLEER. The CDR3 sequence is CASSPTGSGASVLTF. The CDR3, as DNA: TGCGCCAGCAGCCCAACAGGCTCTGGGGCCAGCGTCCTGACTTTC.

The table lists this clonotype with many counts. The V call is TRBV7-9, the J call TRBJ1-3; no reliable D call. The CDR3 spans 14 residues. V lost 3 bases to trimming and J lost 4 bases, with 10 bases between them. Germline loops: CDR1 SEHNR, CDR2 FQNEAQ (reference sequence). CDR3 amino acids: CASSLAGSGNTIYF. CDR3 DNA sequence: TGTGCCAGCAGCTTGGCGGGGTCCGGAAACACCATATATTTT.

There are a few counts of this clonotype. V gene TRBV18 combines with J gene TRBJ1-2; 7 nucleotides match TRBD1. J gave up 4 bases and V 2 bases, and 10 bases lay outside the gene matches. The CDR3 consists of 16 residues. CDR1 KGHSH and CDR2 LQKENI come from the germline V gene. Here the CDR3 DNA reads TGTGCCAGCTCACCAACGGACAACAGGGGCTCCTATGGCTACACCTTC. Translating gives CASSPTDNRGSYGYTF.

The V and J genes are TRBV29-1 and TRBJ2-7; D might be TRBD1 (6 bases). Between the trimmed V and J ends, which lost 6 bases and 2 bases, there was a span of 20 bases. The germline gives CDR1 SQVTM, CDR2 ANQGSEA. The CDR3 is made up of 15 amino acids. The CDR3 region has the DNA TGCAGCGTGGATATCCCGGGACAATCGCCCTACGAGCAGTACTTC. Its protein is CSVDIPGQSPYEQYF.

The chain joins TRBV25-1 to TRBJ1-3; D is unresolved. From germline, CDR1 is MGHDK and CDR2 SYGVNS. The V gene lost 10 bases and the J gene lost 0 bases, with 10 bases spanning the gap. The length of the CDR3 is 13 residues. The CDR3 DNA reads TGTGCCACCTCGAGCCCCTCTGGAAACACCATATATTTT. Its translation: CATSSPSGNTIYF.

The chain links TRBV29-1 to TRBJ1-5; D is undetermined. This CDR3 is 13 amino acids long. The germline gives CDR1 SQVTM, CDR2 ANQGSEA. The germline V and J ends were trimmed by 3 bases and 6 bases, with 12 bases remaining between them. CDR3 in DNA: TGCAGCGTTGAGGAGGGTGGCGGTCAGCCCCAGCATTTT. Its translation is CSVEEGGGQPQHF.

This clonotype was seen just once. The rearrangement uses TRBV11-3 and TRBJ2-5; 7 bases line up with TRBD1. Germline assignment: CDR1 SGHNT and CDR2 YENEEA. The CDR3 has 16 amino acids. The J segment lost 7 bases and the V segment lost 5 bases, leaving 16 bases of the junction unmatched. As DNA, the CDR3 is TGTGCCAGCAGCCGCCGGGACAGAACGGCCCGAGGGACCCAGTACTTC. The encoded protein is CASSRRDRTARGTQYF.

The CDR3 region is CASSPRLAAGETQYF. CDR3 nucleotide sequence: TGTGCCAGCAGCCCGAGACTAGCGGCGGGGGAGACCCAGTACTTC. V usage is TRBV7-2 and J usage is TRBJ2-5; 9 nucleotides align to TRBD2. CDR1 and CDR2 from the germline V gene are SGHTA and FQGNSA. The J segment lost 5 bases and the V segment lost 5 bases, leaving 9 bases of the junction unmatched. The CDR3 runs to 15 residues.

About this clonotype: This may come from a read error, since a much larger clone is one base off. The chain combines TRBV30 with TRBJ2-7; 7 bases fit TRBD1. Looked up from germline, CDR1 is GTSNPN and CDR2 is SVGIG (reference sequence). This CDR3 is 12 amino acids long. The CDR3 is CPWTGPFSEQYF. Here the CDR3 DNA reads TGTCCCTGGACAGGACCTTTTTCCGAGCAGTACTTC. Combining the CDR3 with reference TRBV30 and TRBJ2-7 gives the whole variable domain SQTIHQWPATLVQPVGSPLSLECTVEGTSNPNLYWYRQAAGRGLQLLFYSVGIGQISSEVPQNLSASRPQDRQFILSSKKLLLSDSGFYLCPWTGPFSEQYFGPGTRLTVT.

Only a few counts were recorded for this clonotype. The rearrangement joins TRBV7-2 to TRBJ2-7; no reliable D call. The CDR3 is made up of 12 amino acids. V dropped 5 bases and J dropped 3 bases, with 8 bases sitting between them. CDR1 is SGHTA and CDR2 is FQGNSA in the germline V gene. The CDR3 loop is CASSLWGYEQYF. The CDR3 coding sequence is TGTGCCAGCAGCCTGTGGGGCTACGAGCAGTACTTC. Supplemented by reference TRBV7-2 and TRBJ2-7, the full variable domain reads GAGVSQSPSNKVTEKGKDVELRCDPISGHTALYWYRQSLGQGLEFLIYFQGNSAPDKSGLPSDRFSAERTGGSVSTLTIQRTQQEDSAVYLCASSLWGYEQYFGPGTRLTVT.

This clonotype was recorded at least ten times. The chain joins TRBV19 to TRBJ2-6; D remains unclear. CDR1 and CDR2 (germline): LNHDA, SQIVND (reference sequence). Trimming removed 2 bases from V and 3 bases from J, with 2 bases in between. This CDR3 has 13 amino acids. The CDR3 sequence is CASSIRGANVLTF. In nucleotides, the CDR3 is TGTGCCAGTAGTATACGTGGGGCCAACGTCCTGACTTTC.

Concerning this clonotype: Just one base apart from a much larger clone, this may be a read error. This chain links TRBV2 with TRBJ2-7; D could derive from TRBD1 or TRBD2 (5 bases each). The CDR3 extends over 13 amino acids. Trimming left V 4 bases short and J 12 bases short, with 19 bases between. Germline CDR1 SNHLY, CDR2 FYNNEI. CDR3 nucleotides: TGTGCCAGCAGTGCTATGGGGGAAAGGAGGCGGTACTTC. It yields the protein CASSAMGERRRYF.

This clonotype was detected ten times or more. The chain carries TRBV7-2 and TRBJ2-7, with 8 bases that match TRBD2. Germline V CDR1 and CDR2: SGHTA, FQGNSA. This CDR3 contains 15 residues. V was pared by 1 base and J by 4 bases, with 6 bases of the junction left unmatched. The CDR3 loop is CASSLGPGGPYEQYF. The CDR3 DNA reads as TGTGCCAGCAGCTTAGGGCCGGGGGGGCCTTACGAGCAGTACTTC.

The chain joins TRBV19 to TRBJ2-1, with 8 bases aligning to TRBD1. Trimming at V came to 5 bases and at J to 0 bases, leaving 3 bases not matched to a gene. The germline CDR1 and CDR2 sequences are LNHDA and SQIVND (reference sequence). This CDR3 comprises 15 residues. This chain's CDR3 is CASSDRGGSYNEQFF. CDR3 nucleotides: TGTGCCAGTAGTGACAGGGGCGGCTCCTACAATGAGCAGTTCTTC. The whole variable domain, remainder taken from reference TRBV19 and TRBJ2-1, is DGGITQSPKYLFRKEGQNVTLSCEQNLNHDAMYWYRQDPGQGLRLIYYSQIVNDFQKGDIAEGYSVSREKKESFPLTVTSAQKNPTAFYLCASSDRGGSYNEQFFGPGTRLTVL.

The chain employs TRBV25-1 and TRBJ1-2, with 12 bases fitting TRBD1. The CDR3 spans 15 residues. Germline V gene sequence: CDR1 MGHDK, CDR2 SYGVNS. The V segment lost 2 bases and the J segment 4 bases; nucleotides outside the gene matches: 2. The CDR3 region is CASSEGTGGGYGYTF. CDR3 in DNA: TGTGCCAGCAGTGAAGGGACAGGGGGCGGCTATGGCTACACCTTC.

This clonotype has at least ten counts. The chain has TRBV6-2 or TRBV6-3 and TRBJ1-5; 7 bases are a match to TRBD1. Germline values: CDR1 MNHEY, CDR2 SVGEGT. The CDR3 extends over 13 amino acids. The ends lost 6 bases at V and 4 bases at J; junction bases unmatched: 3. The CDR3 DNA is TGTGCCAGCAGAAAACAGGGGAATCAGCCCCAGCATTTT. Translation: CASRKQGNQPQHF.

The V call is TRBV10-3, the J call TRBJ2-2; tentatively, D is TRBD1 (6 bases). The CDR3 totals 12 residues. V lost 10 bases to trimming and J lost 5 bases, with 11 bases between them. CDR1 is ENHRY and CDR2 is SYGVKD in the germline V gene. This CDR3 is CASIQGTGELFF. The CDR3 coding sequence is TGTGCCAGCATCCAGGGGACCGGGGAGCTGTTTTTT.

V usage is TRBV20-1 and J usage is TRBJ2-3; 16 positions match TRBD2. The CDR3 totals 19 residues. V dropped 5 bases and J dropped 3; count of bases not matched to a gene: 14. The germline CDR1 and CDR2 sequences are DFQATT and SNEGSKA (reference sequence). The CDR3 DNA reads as TGCAGTGCTGACTTTGGGGGGGGACTAGCGGGGGGGTGGACAGATACGCAGTATTTT. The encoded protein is CSADFGGGLAGGWTDTQYF.

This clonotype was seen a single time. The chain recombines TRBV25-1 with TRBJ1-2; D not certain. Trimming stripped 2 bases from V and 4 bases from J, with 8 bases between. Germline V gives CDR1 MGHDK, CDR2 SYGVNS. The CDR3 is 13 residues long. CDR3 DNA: TGTGCCAGCAGTGAACGTGAATTCTATGGCTACACCTTC. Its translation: CASSEREFYGYTF.

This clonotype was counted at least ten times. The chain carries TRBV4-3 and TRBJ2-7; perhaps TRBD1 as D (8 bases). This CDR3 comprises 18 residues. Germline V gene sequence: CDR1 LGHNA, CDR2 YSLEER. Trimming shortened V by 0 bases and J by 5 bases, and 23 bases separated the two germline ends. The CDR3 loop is CASSQDKGVQGGSDEQYF. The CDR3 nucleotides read TGCGCCAGCAGCCAAGATAAGGGAGTACAGGGGGGGTCGGACGAGCAGTACTTC.

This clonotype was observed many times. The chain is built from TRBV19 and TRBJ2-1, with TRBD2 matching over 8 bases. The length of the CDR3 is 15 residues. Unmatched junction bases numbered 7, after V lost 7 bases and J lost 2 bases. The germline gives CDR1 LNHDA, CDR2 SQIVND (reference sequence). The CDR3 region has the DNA TGTGCCAGTAAGCCGGGGGGGGGCCCCTACAATGAGCAGTTCTTC. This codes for CASKPGGGPYNEQFF.

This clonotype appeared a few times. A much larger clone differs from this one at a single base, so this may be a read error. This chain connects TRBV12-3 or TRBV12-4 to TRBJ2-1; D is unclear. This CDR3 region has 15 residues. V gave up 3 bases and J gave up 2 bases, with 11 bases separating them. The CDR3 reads CASSLRPYPYNEQFF. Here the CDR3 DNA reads TGTGCCAGCAGTTTGAGGCCATATCCCTACAATGAGCAGTTCTTC.